The present TCR beta chain was sequenced within a study of T cell repertoires in cytomegalovirus infection. About the study: From public TCR beta signatures came an indication of both CMV infection and matching HLA type.

Germline values: CDR1 LNHDA, CDR2 SQIVND (reference sequence). This CDR3 contains 16 residues. Findings and limits, study-wide: Carriage of CMV together with the relevant HLA was identifiable through cumulative public TCR beta family frequency. There were HLA-C-restricted CMV-specific TCR beta clonotypes dominating the ex vivo response.

One entry per CDR3 protein results from TCRdb running MiXCR on the reads. The table records 800,000 to 950,000 distinct CDR3 sequences, about 30% of them present only once. Details on this clonotype: Its target is not known. A read error may account for a junction end that differs from germline.

This chain joins TRBV19 and TRBJ2-3; 8 nucleotides match TRBD1. This specimen consisted of cultured CD8+ T cells from PBMCs, obtained from culture after CMV antigen stimulation. This receptor was taken from a human donor in good health (CMV status not recorded). Some clones in this sample may be carry-over from other donors' samples. The DNA of the CDR3 is TGTGTCAGTAGTATCCCCCCGGACAGGGATACAGATACGCAGTATTTT. Translated: CVSSIPPDRDTDTQYF.